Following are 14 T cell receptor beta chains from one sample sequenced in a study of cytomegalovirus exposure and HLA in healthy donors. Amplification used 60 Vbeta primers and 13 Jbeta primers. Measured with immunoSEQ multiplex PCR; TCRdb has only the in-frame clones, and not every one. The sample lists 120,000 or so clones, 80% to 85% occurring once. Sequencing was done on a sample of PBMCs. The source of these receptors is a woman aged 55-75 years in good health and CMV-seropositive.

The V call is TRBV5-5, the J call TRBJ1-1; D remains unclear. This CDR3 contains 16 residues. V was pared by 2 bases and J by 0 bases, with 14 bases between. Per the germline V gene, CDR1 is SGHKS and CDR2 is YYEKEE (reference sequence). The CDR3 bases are TGTGCCAGCAGCTTTCTTCCCGGGGTGATGAACACTGAAGCTTTCTTT. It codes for CASSFLPGVMNTEAFF.

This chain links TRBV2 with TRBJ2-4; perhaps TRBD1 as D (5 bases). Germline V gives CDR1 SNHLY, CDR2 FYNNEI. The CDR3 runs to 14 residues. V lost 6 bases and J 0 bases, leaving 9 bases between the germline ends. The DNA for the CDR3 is TGTGCCAGCAGGTCCAGGGAAGCCAAAAACATTCAGTACTTC. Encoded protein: CASRSREAKNIQYF.

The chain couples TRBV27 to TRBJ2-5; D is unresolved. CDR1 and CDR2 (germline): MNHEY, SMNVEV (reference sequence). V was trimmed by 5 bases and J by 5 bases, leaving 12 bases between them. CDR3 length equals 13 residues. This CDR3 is CASSHRLRETQYF. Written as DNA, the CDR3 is TGTGCCAGCAGTCACCGTTTGAGGGAGACCCAGTACTTC.

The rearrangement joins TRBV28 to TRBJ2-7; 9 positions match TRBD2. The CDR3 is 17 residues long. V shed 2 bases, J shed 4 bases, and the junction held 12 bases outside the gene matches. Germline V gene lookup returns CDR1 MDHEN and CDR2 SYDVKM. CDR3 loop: CASSLIFRGTSLYEQYF. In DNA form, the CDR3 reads TGTGCCAGCAGTTTAATCTTTCGAGGGACTAGCTTATACGAGCAGTACTTC.

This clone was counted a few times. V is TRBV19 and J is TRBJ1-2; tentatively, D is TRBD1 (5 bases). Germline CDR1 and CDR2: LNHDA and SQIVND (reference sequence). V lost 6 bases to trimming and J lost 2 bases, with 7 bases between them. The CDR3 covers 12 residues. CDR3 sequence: CASSPGNYGYTF. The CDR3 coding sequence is TGTGCCAGTAGCCCAGGGAACTATGGCTACACCTTC.

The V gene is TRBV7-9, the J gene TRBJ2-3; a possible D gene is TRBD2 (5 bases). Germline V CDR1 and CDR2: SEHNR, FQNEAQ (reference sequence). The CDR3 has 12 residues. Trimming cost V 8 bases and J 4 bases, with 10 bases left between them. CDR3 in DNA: TGTGCCAGCCTCCGGGGATCAGATACGCAGTATTTT. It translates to CASLRGSDTQYF.

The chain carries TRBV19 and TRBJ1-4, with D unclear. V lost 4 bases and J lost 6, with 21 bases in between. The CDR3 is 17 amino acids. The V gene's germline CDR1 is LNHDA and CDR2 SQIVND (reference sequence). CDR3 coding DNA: TGTGCCAGTAGTACTACACTCGGAGGGAGTGAAGATGAAAAACTGTTTTTT. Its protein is CASSTTLGGSEDEKLFF. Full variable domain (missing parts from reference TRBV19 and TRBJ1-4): DGGITQSPKYLFRKEGQNVTLSCEQNLNHDAMYWYRQDPGQGLRLIYYSQIVNDFQKGDIAEGYSVSREKKESFPLTVTSAQKNPTAFYLCASSTTLGGSEDEKLFFGSGTQLSVL.

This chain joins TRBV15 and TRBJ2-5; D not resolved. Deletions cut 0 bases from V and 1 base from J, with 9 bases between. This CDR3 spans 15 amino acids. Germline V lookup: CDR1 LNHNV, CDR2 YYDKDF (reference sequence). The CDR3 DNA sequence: TGTGCCACCAGCAGAGATAGTGCATCCCAAGAGACCCAGTACTTC. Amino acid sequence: CATSRDSASQETQYF.

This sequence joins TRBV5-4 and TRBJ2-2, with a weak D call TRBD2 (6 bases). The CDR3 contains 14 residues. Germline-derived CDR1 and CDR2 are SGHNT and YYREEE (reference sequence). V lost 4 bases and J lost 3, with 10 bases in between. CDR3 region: CASSPQRDTGELFF. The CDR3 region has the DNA TGTGCCAGCAGCCCCCAGCGGGACACCGGGGAGCTGTTTTTT.

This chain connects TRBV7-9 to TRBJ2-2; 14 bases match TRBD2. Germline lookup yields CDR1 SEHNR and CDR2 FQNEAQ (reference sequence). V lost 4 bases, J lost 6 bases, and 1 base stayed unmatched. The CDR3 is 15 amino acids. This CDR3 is CASSSTSGRAGELFF. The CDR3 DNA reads TGTGCCAGCAGCTCGACTAGCGGGAGGGCCGGGGAGCTGTTTTTT. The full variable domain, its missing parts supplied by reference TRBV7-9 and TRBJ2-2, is DTGVSQNPRHKITKRGQNVTFRCDPISEHNRLYWYRQTLGQGPEFLTYFQNEAQLEKSRLLSDRFSAERPKGSFSTLEIQRTEQGDSAMYLCASSSTSGRAGELFFGEGSRLTVL.

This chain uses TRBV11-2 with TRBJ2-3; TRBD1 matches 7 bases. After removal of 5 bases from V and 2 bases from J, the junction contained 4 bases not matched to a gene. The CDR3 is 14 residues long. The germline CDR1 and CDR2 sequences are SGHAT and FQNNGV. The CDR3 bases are TGTGCCAGCAGCCCGGGACAGTACACAGATACGCAGTATTTT. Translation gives CASSPGQYTDTQYF.

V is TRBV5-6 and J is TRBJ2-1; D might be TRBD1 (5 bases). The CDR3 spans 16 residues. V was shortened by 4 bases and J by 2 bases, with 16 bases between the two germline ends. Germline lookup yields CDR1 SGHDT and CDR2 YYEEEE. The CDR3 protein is CASSMPQGNPYNEQFF. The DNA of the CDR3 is TGTGCCAGCAGCATGCCTCAGGGTAATCCCTACAATGAGCAGTTCTTC.

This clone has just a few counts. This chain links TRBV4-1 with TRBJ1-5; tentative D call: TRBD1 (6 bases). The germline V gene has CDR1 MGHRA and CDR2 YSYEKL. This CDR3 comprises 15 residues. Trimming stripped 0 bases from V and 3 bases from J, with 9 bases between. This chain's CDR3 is CASSQDSGDNQPQHF. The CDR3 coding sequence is TGCGCCAGCAGCCAAGATTCAGGGGACAATCAGCCCCAGCATTTT.

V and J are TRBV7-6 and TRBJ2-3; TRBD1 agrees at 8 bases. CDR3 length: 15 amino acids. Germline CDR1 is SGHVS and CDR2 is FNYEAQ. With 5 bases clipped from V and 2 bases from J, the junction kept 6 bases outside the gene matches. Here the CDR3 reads CASSPQGVNTDTQYF. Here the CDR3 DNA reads TGTGCCAGCAGCCCACAGGGGGTTAACACAGATACGCAGTATTTT.